A single sample is the source of the 12 T cell receptor beta chains below, sequenced in a study of T-cell reconstitution after alpha-beta-depleted transplantation in children. Researchers prepared the TCRbeta library using unique molecular identifiers, the study reports. TCRdb processed the PCR reads anew with MiXCR; each CDR3 protein has one entry. In the table there are some 440,000 distinct CDR3 sequences, 15% to 20% of which are singletons. The source material was PBMCs, mostly from graft donor cells, sampled 360 days after TCRalphabeta/CD19-depleted stem cell transplant. The receptors were gathered from a boy under two years old who had a stem cell transplant for Wiskott-Aldrich syndrome, so the T cells may come from the graft donor.

CDR3 loop: CASSSLFGTRRIHEQYF. The CDR3 coding sequence is TGTGCCAGCAGTTCTCTTTTCGGGACGAGGAGGATCCACGAGCAGTACTTC. This chain joins TRBV6-5 and TRBJ2-7; tentatively, D is TRBD1 or TRBD2 (5 bases each). The CDR3 has 17 amino acids. Trimming took 4 bases from V and 5 from J, leaving 24 bases between them. Looked up from germline, CDR1 is MNHEY and CDR2 is SVGAGI.

There are a few counts of this clonotype. The rearrangement links TRBV24-1 to TRBJ2-1; 10 nucleotides match TRBD1. CDR1 is KGHDR and CDR2 is SFDVKD in the germline V gene. V was clipped by 0 bases and J by 0 bases; unmatched bases: 7. This CDR3 is built from 19 residues. In nucleotides, the CDR3 is TGTGCCACCAGTGATTTGCGGGGGACAGGGGCCGGCTCCTACAATGAGCAGTTCTTC. The encoded protein is CATSDLRGTGAGSYNEQFF.

The chain has TRBV20-1 and TRBJ1-6; D gene ambiguous. V shed 3 bases and J shed 7 bases, with 16 bases lying between them. The CDR3 consists of 15 residues. Germline-derived CDR1 and CDR2 are DFQATT and SNEGSKA (reference sequence). CDR3 residues: CSASRVGKENSPLHF. DNA of the CDR3: TGCAGTGCTAGTAGGGTTGGAAAGGAAAATTCACCCCTCCACTTT.

CDR3 sequence: CSVWNQLPGQGYEQYF. CDR3 coding DNA: TGCAGTGTTTGGAACCAATTACCGGGACAGGGTTACGAGCAGTACTTC. This chain links TRBV20-1 with TRBJ2-7, with 9 bases matching TRBD1. Germline loops: CDR1 DFQATT, CDR2 SNEGSKA (reference sequence). The CDR3 runs to 16 residues. Losses at the gene ends were 7 bases for V and 4 bases for J; bases not matched to a gene: 17.

This rearrangement joins TRBV9 to TRBJ2-3; D gene uncertain. The germline V and J ends were trimmed by 0 bases and 0 bases, with 14 bases remaining between them. The CDR3 has 17 amino acids. Germline CDR1 and CDR2: SGDLS and YYNGEE. The CDR3 nucleotides are TGTGCCAGCAGCGTAGAACAAACCGCAAGGAGCACAGATACGCAGTATTTT. Translated, it gives CASSVEQTARSTDTQYF.

The rearrangement joins TRBV2 to TRBJ2-7, with TRBD2 matching over 7 bases. Germline V gene data show CDR1 as SNHLY and CDR2 as FYNNEI. V trimming: 9 bases; J trimming: 2 bases; junction bases outside the gene matches: 7. There are 13 residues in the CDR3. CDR3 residues: CASDGEGAYEQYF. The DNA for the CDR3 is TGTGCCAGTGATGGGGAGGGTGCCTACGAGCAGTACTTC.

V usage is TRBV2 and J usage is TRBJ2-3; 10 bases fit TRBD2. The CDR3 length is 15 residues. Germline lookup yields CDR1 SNHLY and CDR2 FYNNEI. Unmatched junction bases numbered 7, after V lost 7 bases and J lost 3 bases. The CDR3 DNA follows: TGTGCCAGCACTCCGATAGCGGGAGGTACAGATACGCAGTATTTT. Translating gives CASTPIAGGTDTQYF.

This clonotype occurred a few times. The chain links TRBV29-1 to TRBJ2-7; 9 bases fit TRBD2. CDR3 length equals 13 residues. The J segment lost 1 base and the V segment lost 3 bases, leaving 1 base of the junction unmatched. In germline, CDR1 is SQVTM, CDR2 ANQGSEA. The CDR3 loop is CSVELAGSYEQYF. CDR3 nucleotides: TGCAGCGTTGAGCTAGCGGGGTCCTACGAGCAGTACTTC.

This clonotype was counted at least ten times. This chain connects TRBV5-1 to TRBJ2-2, with unresolved D. The V gene lost 0 bases and the J gene lost 3 bases, with 6 bases spanning the gap. This CDR3 has 14 amino acids. Germline CDR1 is SGHRS and CDR2 is YFSETQ. The CDR3 reads CASSLDGYTGELFF. DNA for the CDR3: TGCGCCAGCAGCTTGGACGGTTACACCGGGGAGCTGTTTTTT.

The chain has TRBV24-1 and TRBJ2-3, with D maybe TRBD2 (6 bases). Germline V lookup: CDR1 KGHDR, CDR2 SFDVKD. The CDR3 extends over 14 amino acids. The V gene lost 4 bases and the J gene lost 6 bases, with 13 bases spanning the gap. The CDR3 DNA sequence: TGTGCCACCAGTGACATCGGGCGGGACGATACGCAGTATTTT. Residues: CATSDIGRDDTQYF.

This clonotype was observed a handful of times. One end of the junction is discordant with germline, which a read error may explain. This rearrangement joins TRBV11-2 to TRBJ2-7; a weak D match, TRBD1 (6 bases). The CDR3 length is 11 residues. Germline CDR1 SGHAT, CDR2 FQNNGV. CDR3 bases: TGTGCCAGCAGCACCCGGAGCCAGGGGATCTTC. It codes for CASSTRSQGIF.

The chain links TRBV27 to TRBJ2-2, with 11 bases that match TRBD2. The junction had 3 bases not matched to a gene; V was cut back by 5 bases and J by 1 base. Germline V gives CDR1 MNHEY, CDR2 SMNVEV (reference sequence). CDR3 size: 16 residues. The CDR3 sequence is CASSILAGVNTGELFF. CDR3 coding DNA: TGTGCCAGCAGTATACTAGCGGGGGTGAACACCGGGGAGCTGTTTTTT.